This T cell receptor (beta chain) was identified during a study of identical twins. Study findings and constraints: For monozygotic twins, models underestimated out-of-frame TCR alpha sharing.

Trimming removed 3 bases from V and 2 bases from J; junction bases left unmatched: 6. The germline CDR1 and CDR2 sequences are DFQATT and SNEGSKA (reference sequence). The CDR3 spans 15 residues. Donors uniformly comprised healthy Caucasians. After template switching added a universal primer site, the resulting cDNA carried unique molecular identifiers. TCRdb independently ran MiXCR on the 5' RACE reads; one entry per CDR3 protein. The data hold around 340,000 distinct CDR3 sequences, with roughly an eighth observed a single time. Notes on this clonotype: Its antigen is undetermined.

These data are also associated with another study on yellow fever vaccine responses in identical twins.

The chain links TRBV20-1 to TRBJ2-1, with 8 bases that match TRBD2. The sequencing sample was made of CD8+ T cells sorted from blood. The receptor's source is a woman younger than 30 in good health. The CDR3 DNA reads TGCAGTGCTAGCGAACGGGGGGGCACCTACAATGAGCAGTTCTTC. Amino acids: CSASERGGTYNEQFF.